This TCR beta chain was identified in a study of cytomegalovirus exposure and HLA in healthy donors. The CDR3 contains 14 residues. CDR1 and CDR2 from the germline V gene are MNHEY and SVGAGI. V was pared by 6 bases and J by 4 bases, with 12 bases between. Amplification used 60 Vbeta primers and 13 Jbeta primers. Some clones are missing from TCRdb's copy, which holds only in-frame ones; the method was immunoSEQ multiplex PCR. This sample has roughly 180,000 clones, with almost 80% found just once. A word on this clone: Its antigen is still unknown.

General study points: TCR beta sequences reportedly predicted most subjects' HLA-A and HLA-B alleles accurately. V segments that were indistinguishable, TRBV6-2 and TRBV6-3 among them, were omitted from analysis. A missense DCLRE1C variant was associated with V- and J-gene trimming of TCR beta chains in a later analysis, and an independent cohort replicated the association.

This receptor was identified in a man aged 25 to 40 in good health and CMV-seronegative. The rearrangement links TRBV6-5 to TRBJ1-4; weak D call: TRBD1 (6 bases). Sequencing used PBMCs. Here the CDR3 DNA reads TGTGCCAGCAGACAGACAGGAAATAATGAAAAACTGTTTTTT. Amino acid sequence: CASRQTGNNEKLFF.